What follows are 14 T cell receptor beta chains derived from one specimen sequenced in a study of blood T cell repertoires in COVID-19. The assay was immunoSEQ multiplex PCR, and TCRdb's table has in-frame clones only and misses some. The sample lists 90,000 or so clones; about 71% were seen once. Sequencing was performed on peripheral blood. All receptors derive from a woman between 55 and 75 years old in a cohort sampled during active or convalescent COVID-19.

The chain combines TRBV5-1 with TRBJ2-1; TRBD2 might be the D (5 bases). From germline, CDR1 is SGHRS and CDR2 YFSETQ. Deletions cut 8 bases from V and 0 bases from J, with 18 bases between. The CDR3 has 16 amino acids. The CDR3 spells CASTGIAFSSYNEQFF. CDR3 in DNA: TGCGCCAGTACCGGGATAGCATTTAGCTCCTACAATGAGCAGTTCTTC.

The chain joins TRBV6-5 to TRBJ1-1; D gene ambiguous. The CDR3 has 14 residues. The ends were cut back, 5 bases at V and 0 bases at J, with 10 bases in the middle. Germline V gene data show CDR1 as MNHEY and CDR2 as SVGAGI. DNA for the CDR3: TGTGCCAGCAGTATGAGGACTCTGAACACTGAAGCTTTCTTT. Protein product: CASSMRTLNTEAFF.

The chain carries TRBV4-3 and TRBJ2-3; 7 positions match TRBD2. Unmatched junction bases numbered 9, after V lost 0 bases and J lost 3 bases. Germline V gives CDR1 LGHNA, CDR2 YSLEER. The CDR3 consists of 17 residues. CDR3 protein: CASSQETSSSWTDTQYF. Written as DNA, the CDR3 is TGCGCCAGCAGCCAAGAGACTAGCTCCTCGTGGACAGATACGCAGTATTTT.

The chain combines TRBV2 with TRBJ2-7, with D unresolved. The CDR3 extends over 15 amino acids. CDR1 SNHLY and CDR2 FYNNEI come from the germline V gene. Trimming stripped 6 bases from V and 0 bases from J, with 15 bases between. The CDR3 DNA sequence: TGTGCCAGCAGGAACCTACTTCTCTACTCCTACGAGCAGTACTTC. Amino acid sequence: CASRNLLLYSYEQYF.

The chain is built from TRBV5-4 and TRBJ2-3, with 9 nucleotides matching TRBD2. The V gene's germline CDR1 is SGHNT and CDR2 YYREEE (reference sequence). The CDR3 runs 16 residues. J gave up 0 bases and V 5 bases, and 7 bases lay outside the gene matches. CDR3 in amino acids: CASRNSGGFSTDTQYF. CDR3 nucleotides: TGTGCCAGCAGAAATAGCGGGGGATTTAGCACAGATACGCAGTATTTT.

This clone turned up a few times. V and J are TRBV7-2 and TRBJ2-5; possibly TRBD2 for D (6 bases). CDR1 SGHTA and CDR2 FQGNSA come from the germline V gene. Trimming left V 5 bases short and J 4 bases short, with 14 bases between. The length of the CDR3 is 14 residues. CDR3 residues: CASSIRTNIETQYF. Here the CDR3 DNA reads TGTGCCAGCAGCATAAGGACTAATATAGAGACCCAGTACTTC.

This clone was detected only once. The chain combines TRBV4-3 with TRBJ2-7, with D possibly matching TRBD1 (6 bases). Trimming left V 0 bases short and J 3 bases short, with 18 bases between. Germline V gene lookup returns CDR1 LGHNA and CDR2 YSLEER. The length of the CDR3 is 17 residues. The CDR3 loop is CASSQDYARDRFYEQYF. The DNA of the CDR3 is TGCGCCAGCAGCCAAGATTATGCGAGAGACAGGTTCTACGAGCAGTACTTC.

The rearrangement joins TRBV15 to TRBJ2-3; D gene uncertain. V was clipped by 0 bases and J by 1 base, with 11 bases between them. This CDR3 region has 16 residues. CDR1 and CDR2 from the germline V gene are LNHNV and YYDKDF (reference sequence). CDR3 in amino acids: CATSRDLAEGTDTQYF. CDR3 DNA sequence: TGTGCCACCAGCAGAGATCTTGCAGAGGGCACAGATACGCAGTATTTT. Using reference TRBV15 and TRBJ2-3 for the parts outside the CDR3, the full variable domain is DAMVIQNPRYQVTQFGKPVTLSCSQTLNHNVMYWYQQKSSQAPKLLFHYYDKDFNNEADTPDNFQSRRPNTSFCFLDIRSPGLGDTAMYLCATSRDLAEGTDTQYFGPGTRLTVL.

The chain combines TRBV10-3 with TRBJ2-5, with D possibly matching TRBD1 (6 bases). Germline V gene data show CDR1 as ENHRY and CDR2 as SYGVKD. This CDR3 spans 15 amino acids. Trimming pared 4 bases from V and 6 bases from J, leaving 18 bases between. The DNA for the CDR3 is TGTGCCATCAGTGGACAGGACGAACGCTTGCAGACCCAGTACTTC. It translates to CAISGQDERLQTQYF.

The chain is built from TRBV4-2 and TRBJ2-1, with 12 bases fitting TRBD2. The V and J ends lost 1 base and 4 bases, in that order; junction bases with no gene match: 2. Germline V gene sequence: CDR1 LGHNA, CDR2 YNFKEQ. This CDR3 comprises 16 residues. The CDR3, as DNA: TGTGCCAGCAGCCAAGCGACTAGCGGGGGATACAATGAGCAGTTCTTC. Translation: CASSQATSGGYNEQFF.

This clone was seen once. The chain links TRBV4-3 to TRBJ2-4; 12 nucleotides agree with TRBD2. Germline assignment: CDR1 LGHNA and CDR2 YSLEER. CDR3 size: 15 residues. With V trimmed by 6 bases and J by 8 bases, 8 bases remained unmatched. DNA of the CDR3: TGCGCCAGCAGTCTAGCGGGGGGGCCGGGGGACATTCAGTACTTC. This codes for CASSLAGGPGDIQYF.

V usage is TRBV5-6 and J usage is TRBJ1-2, with 8 bases lining up with TRBD1. Germline values: CDR1 SGHDT, CDR2 YYEEEE. With V trimmed by 0 bases and J by 4 bases, 2 bases remained unmatched. CDR3 length: 14 residues. This CDR3 reads CASSLGQGRYGYTF. The CDR3 nucleotides read TGTGCCAGCAGCTTGGGACAGGGGCGCTATGGCTACACCTTC.

This clone has just a few counts. This chain connects TRBV27 to TRBJ2-7; TRBD1 matches at 8 bases. Germline V gene sequence: CDR1 MNHEY, CDR2 SMNVEV (reference sequence). Trimming removed 6 bases from V and 3 bases from J; junction bases left unmatched: 16. The CDR3 spans 17 residues. CDR3 amino acids: CASSPNYGQGGFYEQYF. CDR3 bases: TGTGCCAGCAGCCCGAACTATGGACAGGGCGGCTTCTACGAGCAGTACTTC.

This chain connects TRBV3-1 (or the pseudogene TRBV3-2) to TRBJ2-1; TRBD2 is a possible D gene (5 bases). Trimming took off 1 base at V and 4 bases at J, with 11 bases between the two ends. Germline V CDR1 and CDR2: LGHDT, YNNKEL (reference sequence). There are 15 residues in the CDR3. The CDR3 DNA is TGTGCCAGCAGCCAAGGAGACACTAGTTACAATGAGCAGTTCTTC. Its protein is CASSQGDTSYNEQFF.